The present entry profiles one T cell receptor (beta chain) with its context. Its target is unknown. The individuals who served as donors were healthy Caucasians living in Russia, aged about 6 to 95. The authors extracted at least 5.5 micrograms of total RNA per sample. The data belong to a study of blood T cells in healthy people across ages. Findings and limits, study-wide: A roughly linear fall in TCR beta diversity per million T cells was seen with increasing age.

V lost 4 bases to trimming and J lost 4 bases, with 19 bases between them. The CDR3 extends over 16 amino acids. Germline V gives CDR1 SGHDN, CDR2 FVKESK. Then a second PCR, running roughly 6 to 11 cycles, was carried out with a sample-barcoded 5' primer and a J-beta primer mix. One entry per CDR3 protein, called by TCRdb with MiXCR from the 5' RACE reads. The data hold 1.5 million to 2 million distinct CDR3 sequences, with about 31% observed a single time. The sequence was collected from a woman in her 30s in good health. Material: blood. This chain links TRBV14 with TRBJ1-2; maybe TRBD1 (5 bases). The CDR3 sequence: CASSPQSGGFFYGYTF. In nucleotides, the CDR3 is TGTGCCAGCAGCCCTCAAAGCGGGGGTTTCTTCTATGGCTACACCTTC.